The entry below describes one T cell receptor beta chain. In the original workflow: It was from reference gene primer amplification that nucleated cell counts were estimated. The protocol was immunoSEQ multiplex PCR, while the TCRdb copy is restricted to in-frame clones and leaves out a portion. Clone size and the V and J calls come from that table; the DNA yielded D and trimming. Among roughly 190,000 clones listed, more than 75% were seen once. The Seattle patients, enrolled during active infection, were followed longitudinally. This record comes from a study of blood T cell repertoires in COVID-19. The CDR3 is 15 residues long. The ends lost 5 bases at V and 2 bases at J; junction bases unmatched: 6. The germline CDR1 and CDR2 sequences are MNHEY and SVGAGI.

The receptor was isolated from an older woman with COVID-19, enrolled during active disease. The sequencing input was peripheral blood. This chain connects TRBV6-5 to TRBJ2-7; the match to TRBD1 covers 10 bases. CDR3 amino acids: CASSRPGQGTYEQYF. The CDR3, as DNA: TGTGCCAGCAGTAGGCCGGGACAGGGGACCTACGAGCAGTACTTC.